This section outlines one T cell receptor (beta chain) sequence together with its context. What it binds is unknown. One end of the junction does not line up with germline, which may come from a read error. This entry comes from a study of blood T cells in healthy people across ages. Peripheral blood, roughly 11 milliliters per donor, was collected. Together with a sample-barcoded 5' primer, a J-beta primer mix was included in a second PCR lasting 7 to 11 cycles. Each cDNA molecule was tagged by a template-switch adaptor that had 12 random nucleotides. Sequencing recovered at least 3 million CDR3-containing paired-end reads from each sample. A single record per CDR3 protein comes from TCRdb applying MiXCR to the 5' RACE reads. Among 790,000 or so distinct CDR3 sequences listed, 46% were seen once. Regarding the study as a whole: The fall in TCR beta diversity per million T cells was roughly linear with age.

Sequencing was performed on blood. The TCR sequence derives from a man at least 80 years old in good health.

In DNA, the CDR3 is TGCAGTGCTAGAGATTCCCGGGCGGGGAATAATTCACCCCCCCACTTT. Translated: CSARDSRAGNNSPPHF. The genes are TRBV20-1 and TRBJ1-6; D gene uncertain. The CDR3 runs to 16 residues. From germline, CDR1 is DFQATT and CDR2 SNEGSKA (reference sequence).